This T cell receptor beta chain was recorded in a study of identical twins. This clonotype was seen a few times. CDR3 length: 14 residues. The germline V gene encodes CDR1 DFQATT and CDR2 SNEGSKA (reference sequence). The V segment lost 4 bases and the J segment 7 bases; nucleotides outside the gene matches: 7. MiXCR was run by TCRdb on the 5' RACE reads, yielding one entry per CDR3 protein. Altogether fewer than 900,000 distinct CDR3 sequences are present, 15% to 20% being singletons, with the ten largest covering around 13%. This sample was also put to use in a study of T cells expressing NK-cell markers.

This chain links TRBV20-1 with TRBJ2-7; 13 positions match TRBD2. The sample consisted of PBMCs. This TCR was recovered from a woman between 18 and 29 years old in good health. DNA of the CDR3: TGCAGTGCTACCGGACTAGCGGGAGTAGGGGAGCAGTACTTC. Its translation is CSATGLAGVGEQYF.